This T cell receptor beta chain stems from a study of graft-versus-host responses after intestinal transplantation. Measured with immunoSEQ multiplex PCR; TCRdb has only the in-frame clones, and not every one. The sample yields around 30,000 clones, about 80% seen once. Remarks on this clone: What it recognizes is unknown.

Processed graft tissue released its intraepithelial and lamina propria lymphocytes. Findings and limits, study-wide: Some GvH clones appeared in ileal mucosa or blood before recipient bone marrow.

Germline CDR1 and CDR2: SGHTS and YDEGEE. V was pared by 1 base and J by 8 bases, with 16 bases between. The CDR3 runs 16 residues. This rearrangement joins TRBV5-8 to TRBJ1-6, with D tentatively TRBD1 (6 bases). Sequencing used ileum tissue, obtained 98 days after intestinal transplantation. The TCR originated in a human patient who received an intestinal transplant, so some T cells may come from the graft donor. DNA of the CDR3: TGTGCCAGCAGCTTGCCCAGGGGCCTTTGGGATTCACCCCTCCACTTT. Protein product: CASSLPRGLWDSPLHF.